The 3 T cell receptor beta chains below come from one sample, sequenced in a study of cytomegalovirus exposure and HLA in healthy donors. In the PCR, 60 Vbeta and 13 Jbeta primers were used. The table came from immunoSEQ multiplex PCR; TCRdb's copy has only in-frame clones and leaves some out. Of about 180,000 clones listed, around 82% were seen once; the top ten hold roughly 13%. Sequenced material: PBMCs. These receptors were obtained from a woman aged 45 to 65 in good health and CMV-seropositive.

The genes are TRBV19 and TRBJ2-2; a weak D match, TRBD2 (5 bases). Germline V CDR1 and CDR2: LNHDA, SQIVND (reference sequence). The CDR3 totals 13 residues. V was clipped by 7 bases and J by 5 bases, with 11 bases between them. This CDR3 reads CASISDGTGELFF. DNA of the CDR3: TGTGCCAGTATTAGCGACGGGACCGGGGAGCTGTTTTTT. The whole variable domain, remainder taken from reference TRBV19 and TRBJ2-2, is DGGITQSPKYLFRKEGQNVTLSCEQNLNHDAMYWYRQDPGQGLRLIYYSQIVNDFQKGDIAEGYSVSREKKESFPLTVTSAQKNPTAFYLCASISDGTGELFFGEGSRLTVL.

V usage is TRBV6-6 and J usage is TRBJ2-5, with D unclear. The CDR3 runs to 11 residues. V shed 8 bases and J shed 5 bases, with 9 bases lying between them. Per the germline V gene, CDR1 is MNHNY and CDR2 is SVGAGI (reference sequence). CDR3 in amino acids: CASGPKETQYF. The CDR3 DNA sequence: TGTGCCAGCGGGCCTAAGGAGACCCAGTACTTC.

This clone appeared a few times. The chain uses TRBV9 and TRBJ2-2; TRBD2 matches at 9 bases. This CDR3 is built from 17 residues. Germline V gene sequence: CDR1 SGDLS, CDR2 YYNGEE. The ends lost 0 bases at V and 6 bases at J; junction bases unmatched: 9. In DNA, the CDR3 is TGTGCCAGCAGCGTAGGACTCGAGCGGGGGGCCGCCGGGGAGCTGTTTTTT. This codes for CASSVGLERGAAGELFF.